One T cell receptor beta chain is described in this entry. What it binds is unknown. The entry originates in a study of cytomegalovirus exposure and HLA in healthy donors. Notes on the study in general: What a later analysis reportedly showed was that an Asian-associated ancestry cluster had fewer N-insertions than the roughly 720-donor mean. The classifier was said to identify cytomegalovirus status with high specificity and sensitivity.

PCR primers comprised 60 Vbeta and 13 Jbeta primers. Produced via immunoSEQ multiplex PCR; TCRdb's table is partial and in-frame only. Found here are under 200,000 clones, around 84% of them singletons; the top ten hold roughly 6.7%. The sequence was collected from a man in his fifties in good health and CMV-seropositive. The sample taken for sequencing was PBMCs.

The CDR3 here is CASSEGNRKQYV. In DNA, the CDR3 is TGTGCCAGCAGTGAAGGGAACAGGAAACAGTACGTC. The rearrangement uses TRBV2 and TRBJ2-7; tentative D call: TRBD1 (5 bases). In germline, CDR1 is SNHLY, CDR2 FYNNEI. V was cut by 1 base and J by 10 bases, with 11 bases left in between. CDR3 length: 12 residues.